The next 3 T cell receptor beta chains were all read from a single sample in a study of blood T cells in healthy people across ages. The second PCR ran roughly 7 to 12 cycles with a sample-barcoded 5' primer and J-beta primers. TCRdb used MiXCR to reprocess the 5' RACE reads, holding one entry per CDR3 protein. The table records around 650,000 distinct CDR3 sequences, 40% to 45% of them present only once. The sequencing input was blood. These receptors were taken from a man older than 75 in good health.

This clonotype showed up many times. The rearrangement uses TRBV29-1 and TRBJ2-5, with 9 bases identical to TRBD2. Unmatched junction bases numbered 6, after V lost 8 bases and J lost 2 bases. Germline CDR1 and CDR2: SQVTM and ANQGSEA. The CDR3 runs 13 residues. The CDR3 DNA sequence: TGCAGCCCGCGGGGGGGCCTACAAGAGACCCAGTACTTC. This sequence encodes CSPRGGLQETQYF.

The gene calls are TRBV20-1 and TRBJ2-5; 11 bases agree with TRBD2. The CDR3 loop spans 17 amino acids. V shed 1 base and J 5 bases; nucleotides not matched to a gene: 12. CDR1 and CDR2 from the germline V gene are DFQATT and SNEGSKA (reference sequence). CDR3 protein: CSARVWASGRPGETQYF. DNA of the CDR3: TGCAGTGCTAGAGTTTGGGCTAGCGGGAGGCCGGGGGAGACCCAGTACTTC.

This clonotype was picked up a small number of times. V usage is TRBV28 and J usage is TRBJ2-4; TRBD2 matches 9 bases. Germline CDR1 is MDHEN and CDR2 is SYDVKM. Losses at the gene ends were 2 bases for V and 0 bases for J; bases not matched to a gene: 8. The CDR3 extends over 18 amino acids. The CDR3 spells CASSLLAGGSLAKNIQYF. The DNA of the CDR3 is TGTGCCAGCAGTTTACTCGCGGGAGGGTCGTTAGCCAAAAACATTCAGTACTTC.